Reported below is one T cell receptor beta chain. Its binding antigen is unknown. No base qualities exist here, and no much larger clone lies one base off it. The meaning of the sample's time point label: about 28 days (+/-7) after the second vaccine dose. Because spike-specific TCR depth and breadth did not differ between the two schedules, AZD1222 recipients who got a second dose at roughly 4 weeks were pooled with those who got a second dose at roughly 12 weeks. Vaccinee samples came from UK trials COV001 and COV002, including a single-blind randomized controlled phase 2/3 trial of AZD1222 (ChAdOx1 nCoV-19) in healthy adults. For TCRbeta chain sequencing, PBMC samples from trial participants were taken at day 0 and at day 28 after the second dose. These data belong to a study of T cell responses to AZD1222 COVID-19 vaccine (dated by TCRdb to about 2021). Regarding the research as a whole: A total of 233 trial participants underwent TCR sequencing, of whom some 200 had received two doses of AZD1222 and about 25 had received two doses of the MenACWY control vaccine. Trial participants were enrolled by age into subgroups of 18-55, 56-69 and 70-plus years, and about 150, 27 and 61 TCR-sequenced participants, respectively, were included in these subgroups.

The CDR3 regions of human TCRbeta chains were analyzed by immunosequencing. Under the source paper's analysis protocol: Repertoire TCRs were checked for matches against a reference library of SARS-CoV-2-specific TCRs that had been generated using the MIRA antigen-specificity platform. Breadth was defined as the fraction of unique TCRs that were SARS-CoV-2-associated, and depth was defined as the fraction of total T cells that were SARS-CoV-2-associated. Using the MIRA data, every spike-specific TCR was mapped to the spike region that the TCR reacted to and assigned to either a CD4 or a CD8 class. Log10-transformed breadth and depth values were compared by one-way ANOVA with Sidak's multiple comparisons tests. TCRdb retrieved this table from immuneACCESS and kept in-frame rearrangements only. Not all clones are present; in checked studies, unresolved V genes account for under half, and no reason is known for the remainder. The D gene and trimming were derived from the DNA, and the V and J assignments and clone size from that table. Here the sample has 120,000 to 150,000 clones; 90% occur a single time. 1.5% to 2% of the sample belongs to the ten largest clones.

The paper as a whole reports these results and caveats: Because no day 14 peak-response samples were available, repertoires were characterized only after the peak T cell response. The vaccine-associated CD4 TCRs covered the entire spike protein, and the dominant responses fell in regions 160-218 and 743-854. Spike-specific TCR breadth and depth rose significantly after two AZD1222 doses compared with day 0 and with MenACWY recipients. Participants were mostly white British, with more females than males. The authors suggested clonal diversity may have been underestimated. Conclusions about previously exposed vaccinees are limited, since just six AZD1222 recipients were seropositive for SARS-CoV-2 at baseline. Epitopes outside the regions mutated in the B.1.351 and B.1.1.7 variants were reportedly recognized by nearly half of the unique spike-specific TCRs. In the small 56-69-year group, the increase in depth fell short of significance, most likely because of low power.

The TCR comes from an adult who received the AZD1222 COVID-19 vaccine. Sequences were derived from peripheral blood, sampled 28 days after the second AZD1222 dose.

The DNA sequence is given as TGTGCCAGCAAGCAGGCCGCGAACACCGGGGAGCTGTTTTTT. It encodes CASKQAANTGELFF. The rearranged segments are TRBV6-4 and TRBJ2-2, with the identity of the D gene unclear. The germline V gene specifies MRHNA as CDR1 and SNTAGT as CDR2. The trim is 7 bases for V and 0 bases for J, with a gap of 9 bases between the germline ends. Spanning cysteine to phenylalanine, the CDR3 consists of 14 amino acids. Just the 42-base CDR3 DNA is kept, in frame starting at base 1.